The 3 T cell receptor beta chains listed next were all sequenced from one sample in a study of blood T cell repertoires in COVID-19. Assay used: immunoSEQ multiplex PCR; TCRdb lists only in-frame clones, some missing. The data hold 240,000 or so clones, with roughly 79% observed a single time. The sequenced sample consisted of peripheral blood. The receptors come from a woman aged 80 or over with COVID-19, enrolled during active disease.

The chain employs TRBV19 and TRBJ1-2; the match to TRBD1 covers 9 bases. This CDR3 comprises 16 residues. CDR1 is LNHDA and CDR2 is SQIVND in the germline V gene (reference sequence). Trimming took 7 bases from V and 7 from J; bases not matched to a gene: 16. This chain's CDR3 is CASKTSATGGVGGYTF. CDR3 coding DNA: TGTGCCAGTAAAACCTCAGCGACAGGGGGAGTGGGTGGCTACACCTTC. The full variable domain, with the rest looked up from reference TRBV19 and TRBJ1-2, is DGGITQSPKYLFRKEGQNVTLSCEQNLNHDAMYWYRQDPGQGLRLIYYSQIVNDFQKGDIAEGYSVSREKKESFPLTVTSAQKNPTAFYLCASKTSATGGVGGYTFGSGTRLTVV.

The chain couples TRBV4-3 to TRBJ1-3; D is ambiguous. The germline V and J ends were trimmed by 0 bases and 3 bases, with 15 bases remaining between them. There are 17 residues in the CDR3. The germline gives CDR1 LGHNA, CDR2 YSLEER. In DNA form, the CDR3 reads TGCGCCAGCAGCCAAGATTGGGAGGGCCTCGGTGGAAACACCATATATTTT. Amino acid sequence: CASSQDWEGLGGNTIYF.

The chain employs TRBV7-9 and TRBJ2-1; D is uncertain. The CDR3 extends over 11 amino acids. CDR1 is SEHNR, CDR2 FQNEAQ, per germline (reference sequence). V was clipped by 7 bases and J by 7 bases, with 8 bases between them. This CDR3 reads CASTAANEQFF. In DNA, the CDR3 is TGTGCCAGCACCGCCGCGAATGAGCAGTTCTTC.